The clone carrying this T cell receptor beta chain showed up many times. The sample belongs to a study of early T cells in non-severe SARS-CoV-2 infection. TCRdb re-analysed the 5' RACE reads in MiXCR, keeping a single row per CDR3 protein. The data hold around 30,000 distinct CDR3 sequences, with around 5.3% observed a single time. The CDR3 has 13 residues. Germline V gene data show CDR1 as SGHTA and CDR2 as FQGNSA. Deletions cut 1 base from V and 5 bases from J, with 6 bases between. The sequencing input was whole blood. This receptor was obtained from an adult who was a healthcare worker with PCR-confirmed SARS-CoV-2 infection or an uninfected control (not recorded which). This chain uses TRBV7-2 with TRBJ1-5; D is uncertain. The CDR3 DNA reads as TGTGCCAGCAGCTTAGTCGGCGATCAGCCCCAGCATTTT. This translates into CASSLVGDQPQHF.